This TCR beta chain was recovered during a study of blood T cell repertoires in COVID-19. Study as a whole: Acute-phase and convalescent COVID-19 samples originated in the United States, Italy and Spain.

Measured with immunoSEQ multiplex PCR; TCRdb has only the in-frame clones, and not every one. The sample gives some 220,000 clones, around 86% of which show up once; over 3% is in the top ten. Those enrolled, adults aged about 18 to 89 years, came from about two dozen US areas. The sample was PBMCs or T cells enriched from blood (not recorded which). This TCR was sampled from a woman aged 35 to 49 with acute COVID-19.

The CDR3 loop reads CASSLGRDSLGYTF. CDR3 coding DNA: TGTGCCAGCAGCTTAGGCCGAGACTCTTTGGGCTACACCTTC. The chain carries TRBV7-8 and TRBJ1-2; no reliable D call. The V and J ends lost 1 base and 8 bases respectively, with 14 bases between them. The length of the CDR3 is 14 residues. The germline V gene encodes CDR1 SGHVS and CDR2 FQNEAQ. The complete variable domain, with remaining parts taken from reference TRBV7-8 and TRBJ1-2, reads GAGVSQSPRYKVAKRGQDVALRCDPISGHVSLFWYQQALGQGPEFLTYFQNEAQLDKSGLPSDRFFAERPEGSVSTLKIQRTQQEDSAVYLCASSLGRDSLGYTFGSGTRLTVV.